One sample yielded the 17 T cell receptor beta chains listed below, sequenced in a study of T cell repertoires in cytomegalovirus infection. Using its own MiXCR run on the reads, TCRdb lists one record per CDR3 protein. Of fewer than 550,000 distinct CDR3 sequences in the sample, roughly 10% are singletons; the top ten hold around 9.6%. The sequenced sample consisted of PBMCs. The receptor set was obtained from a human donor in good health (CMV status not recorded). Some clones in this sample may be carry-over from other donors' samples.

The rearrangement uses TRBV13 and TRBJ2-1, with D perhaps matching TRBD2 (6 bases). Trimming stripped 5 bases from V and 0 bases from J, with 20 bases between. Germline values: CDR1 PRHDT, CDR2 FYEKMQ (reference sequence). This CDR3 is built from 18 residues. CDR3 in DNA: TGTGCCAGCAGCATCGCCCCACTAGCTTCGAGCTCCTACAATGAGCAGTTCTTC. Protein product: CASSIAPLASSSYNEQFF.

The chain combines TRBV18 with TRBJ2-7; 9 bases line up with TRBD2. The CDR3 has 15 residues. Germline V gene data show CDR1 as KGHSH and CDR2 as LQKENI. After removal of 6 bases from V and 2 bases from J, the junction contained 8 bases not matched to a gene. CDR3: CASSPERGATYEQYF. CDR3 in DNA: TGTGCCAGCTCTCCGGAGCGGGGGGCTACCTACGAGCAGTACTTC. The full variable domain, with the rest looked up from reference TRBV18 and TRBJ2-7, is NAGVMQNPRHLVRRRGQEARLRCSPMKGHSHVYWYRQLPEEGLKFMVYLQKENIIDESGMPKERFSAEFPKEGPSILRIQQVVRGDSAAYFCASSPERGATYEQYFGPGTRLTVT.

The chain employs TRBV20-1 and TRBJ2-1; 9 bases are a match to TRBD2. Unmatched junction bases numbered 6, after V lost 0 bases and J lost 9 bases. From germline, CDR1 is DFQATT and CDR2 SNEGSKA (reference sequence). The CDR3 runs 14 residues. The chain's CDR3 is CSARDVSGRTEQFF. CDR3 sequence (DNA): TGCAGTGCTAGAGACGTTAGCGGGAGAACTGAGCAGTTCTTC.

This clonotype was seen ten or more times. This chain links TRBV7-2 with TRBJ1-2; D remains unclear. CDR3 length: 16 amino acids. Germline loops: CDR1 SGHTA, CDR2 FQGNSA. V was trimmed by 2 bases and J by 6 bases, leaving 19 bases between them. CDR3 protein: CASSLYRGEDGDGYTF. The CDR3 region has the DNA TGTGCCAGCAGCTTATATCGGGGTGAAGACGGCGATGGCTACACCTTC. The full variable domain, in which reference TRBV7-2 and TRBJ1-2 provide the parts outside the CDR3, is GAGVSQSPSNKVTEKGKDVELRCDPISGHTALYWYRQSLGQGLEFLIYFQGNSAPDKSGLPSDRFSAERTGGSVSTLTIQRTQQEDSAVYLCASSLYRGEDGDGYTFGSGTRLTVV.

This clonotype was found many times. The rearrangement links TRBV7-8 to TRBJ2-3; D is unclear. Per the germline V gene, CDR1 is SGHVS and CDR2 is FQNEAQ. The ends were cut back, 1 base at V and 5 bases at J, with 13 bases in the middle. The CDR3 length is 15 residues. The DNA for the CDR3 is TGTGCCAGCAGCTTAGTTTCCGCAAATGGAGATACGCAGTATTTT. It codes for CASSLVSANGDTQYF.

In this sample, this clonotype turned up a few times. The V and J genes are TRBV20-1 and TRBJ2-7; 11 bases agree with TRBD1. J was trimmed by 5 bases and V by 8 bases; bases with no gene match: 8. This CDR3 has 13 residues. Germline V gives CDR1 DFQATT, CDR2 SNEGSKA (reference sequence). CDR3 DNA sequence: TGCAGTTCCCTGGGACAGGGGGTTAACGAGCAGTACTTC. Protein sequence: CSSLGQGVNEQYF.

In this sample, this clonotype turned up many times. The chain uses TRBV4-1 and TRBJ2-5; the D is unclear. V lost 0 bases and J 2 bases, leaving 10 bases between the germline ends. Germline values: CDR1 MGHRA, CDR2 YSYEKL. This CDR3 spans 15 amino acids. CDR3 DNA: TGCGCCAGCAGCCAAGATCCCATCAAACAAGAGACCCAGTACTTC. It encodes CASSQDPIKQETQYF.

This clonotype has a count of ten or more. The V gene is TRBV28, the J gene TRBJ1-4; D gene ambiguous. The length of the CDR3 is 17 residues. V was clipped by 3 bases and J by 1 base, with 15 bases between them. Looked up from germline, CDR1 is MDHEN and CDR2 is SYDVKM. Written as DNA, the CDR3 is TGTGCCAGCAGTTTTCCCACCCTGAAGGGAACTAATGAAAAACTGTTTTTT. It translates to CASSFPTLKGTNEKLFF.

This clonotype was picked up many times. The chain is built from TRBV7-8 and TRBJ2-3; D unclear. V shed 2 bases and J shed 4 bases, with 10 bases lying between them. The germline V gene has CDR1 SGHVS and CDR2 FQNEAQ. This CDR3 has 14 amino acids. The CDR3 region is CASSLRARPDTQYF. DNA of the CDR3: TGTGCCAGCAGCTTAAGGGCTAGACCAGATACGCAGTATTTT.

This clonotype occurred many times. The chain links TRBV7-8 to TRBJ2-5, with 10 nucleotides matching TRBD2. V gave up 1 base and J gave up 5 bases; unmatched junction bases: 13. Germline assignment: CDR1 SGHVS and CDR2 FQNEAQ. The CDR3 runs to 18 residues. The CDR3 sequence is CASSLVLAGGKKGETQYF. CDR3 sequence (DNA): TGTGCCAGCAGCTTAGTATTAGCGGGAGGCAAGAAGGGGGAGACCCAGTACTTC.

CDR3 nucleotide sequence: TGTGCCTGGAGGCCTGGGGGGCCGAACACTGAAGCTTTCTTT. Encoded protein: CAWRPGGPNTEAFF. The J gene is TRBJ1-1, the V gene TRBV30; D may be TRBD1 (6 bases). Trimming left V 3 bases short and J 1 base short, with 12 bases between. Per the germline V gene, CDR1 is GTSNPN and CDR2 is SVGIG (reference sequence). The length of the CDR3 is 14 residues.

This clonotype was seen at least ten times. The rearrangement links TRBV4-2 to TRBJ2-1; 13 bases align to TRBD2. Germline trimming cut 2 bases from V and 4 bases from J; bases unmatched to any gene: 11. Germline values: CDR1 LGHNA, CDR2 YNFKEQ. The CDR3 is 19 amino acids. The CDR3 protein is CASSQRGIPGLAGYNEQFF. DNA for the CDR3: TGTGCCAGCAGCCAAAGGGGGATACCGGGACTAGCGGGGTACAATGAGCAGTTCTTC.

The genes are TRBV7-9 and TRBJ2-5; 7 positions agree with TRBD1. The CDR3 is 15 residues long. Germline-derived CDR1 and CDR2 are SEHNR and FQNEAQ (reference sequence). V lost 4 bases to trimming and J lost 0 bases; unmatched junction nucleotides: 5. CDR3 coding DNA: TGTGCCAGCAGCTCCCCCGGGACAGACCAAGAGACCCAGTACTTC. It encodes CASSSPGTDQETQYF.

This clonotype was seen at least ten times. V and J are TRBV7-2 and TRBJ2-7, with 11 bases lining up with TRBD2. The CDR3 contains 16 residues. With V trimmed by 1 base and J by 5 bases, 7 bases remained unmatched. The germline gives CDR1 SGHTA, CDR2 FQGNSA. CDR3 amino acids: CASSLVAGGPRDEQYF. The CDR3 DNA reads TGTGCCAGCAGCTTAGTAGCGGGGGGGCCCAGAGACGAGCAGTACTTC.

This chain joins TRBV29-1 and TRBJ2-1, with D perhaps matching TRBD1 or TRBD2 (5 bases each). This CDR3 is built from 15 residues. Trimming stripped 2 bases from V and 2 bases from J, with 13 bases between. Germline V CDR1 and CDR2: SQVTM, ANQGSEA. The CDR3, as DNA: TGCAGCGTTGAACACTTACCGGGACCCTACAATGAGCAGTTCTTC. It is translated as CSVEHLPGPYNEQFF.

Ten or more counts support this clonotype. V is TRBV18 and J is TRBJ2-1; a possible D gene is TRBD1 (5 bases). The CDR3 covers 13 residues. Germline CDR1 KGHSH, CDR2 LQKENI. Trimming removed 5 bases at V and 10 bases at J, with 15 bases between. The DNA of the CDR3 is TGTGCCAGCTCATCAACCCAAGGGGTCGAGCAGTTCTTC. Amino acid sequence: CASSSTQGVEQFF.

This clonotype was counted at least ten times. This rearrangement joins TRBV20-1 to TRBJ2-5; tentatively, D is TRBD2 (5 bases). The germline gives CDR1 DFQATT, CDR2 SNEGSKA (reference sequence). CDR3 length: 13 amino acids. The V and J ends lost 5 bases and 5 bases respectively, with 15 bases between them. The CDR3 loop is CSAQPLVGETQYF. CDR3 DNA sequence: TGCAGTGCTCAACCACTAGTCGGGGAGACCCAGTACTTC.